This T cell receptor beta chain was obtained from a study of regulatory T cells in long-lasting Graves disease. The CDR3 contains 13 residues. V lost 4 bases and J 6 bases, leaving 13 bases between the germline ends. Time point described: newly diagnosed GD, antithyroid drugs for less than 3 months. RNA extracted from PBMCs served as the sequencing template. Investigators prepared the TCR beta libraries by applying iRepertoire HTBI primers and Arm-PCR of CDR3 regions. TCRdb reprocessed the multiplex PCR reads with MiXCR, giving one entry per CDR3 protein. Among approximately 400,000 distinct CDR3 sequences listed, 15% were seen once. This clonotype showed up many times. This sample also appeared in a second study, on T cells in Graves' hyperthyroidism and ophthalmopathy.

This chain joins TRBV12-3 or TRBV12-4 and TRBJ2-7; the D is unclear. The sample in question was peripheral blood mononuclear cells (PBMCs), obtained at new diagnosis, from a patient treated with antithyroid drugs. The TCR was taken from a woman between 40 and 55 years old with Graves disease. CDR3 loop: CASSWSGVGEQYF. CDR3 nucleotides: TGTGCCAGCAGTTGGTCCGGTGTGGGCGAGCAGTACTTC.